This passage covers 21 T cell receptor beta chains from one sample sequenced in a study of post-analysis software for immune sequencing data. Whole-study findings and limits: Higher frequency in patients than in controls was seen for about five TRBV segments, with TRBV5-6, TRBV5-1 and TRBV20-1 among them.

Their antigens remain unidentified. Carried by the TCR beta cDNA libraries were unique molecular identifiers. MiXCR was run by TCRdb on the PCR reads, yielding one entry per CDR3 protein. The sample gives under 900,000 distinct CDR3 sequences, about 57% of which show up once; 4.6% is in the top ten. The sample taken for sequencing was blood. Receptors originate from a girl aged 5 to 17 with multiple sclerosis.

The CDR3 here is CSAIRSRDNEQFF. The CDR3 DNA reads TGCAGTGCCATCAGGTCCCGGGACAATGAGCAGTTCTTC. The chain employs TRBV20-1 and TRBJ2-1; D gene unclear. The germline V and J ends were trimmed by 6 bases and 5 bases, with 14 bases remaining between them. Germline V gene lookup returns CDR1 DFQATT and CDR2 SNEGSKA (reference sequence). This CDR3 contains 13 residues.

There are a few counts of this clonotype. The chain combines TRBV29-1 with TRBJ2-1, with 12 bases identical to TRBD2. Per germline, CDR1 SQVTM and CDR2 ANQGSEA. The CDR3 sequence is 16 residues long. The V gene end was trimmed by 3 bases and the J gene end by 7 bases; junction bases not matched to a gene: 10. The CDR3 sequence is CSVDPASGGAVNEQFF. The CDR3 coding sequence is TGCAGCGTTGACCCCGCTAGCGGGGGGGCAGTAAATGAGCAGTTCTTC.

V is TRBV7-9 and J is TRBJ2-1, with 12 positions matching TRBD2. This CDR3 has 15 residues. The J segment lost 4 bases and the V segment lost 8 bases, leaving 6 bases of the junction unmatched. Germline CDR1 and CDR2: SEHNR and FQNEAQ (reference sequence). CDR3: CASVSTSGRYNEQFF. The CDR3 region has the DNA TGTGCCAGCGTTTCGACTAGCGGGAGATACAATGAGCAGTTCTTC.

This rearrangement joins TRBV6-5 to TRBJ2-5, with unresolved D. The J call may not be correct, given that the DNA end is closer to TRBJ2-7. This CDR3 region has 12 residues. Germline V lookup: CDR1 MNHEY, CDR2 SVGAGI. For the CDR3, the DNA is TGTGCCAGCAGCCACTCCCCCACCGAGCAGTACTTC. Translation gives CASSHSPTEQYF.

V gene TRBV10-3 combines with J gene TRBJ2-5; 9 positions agree with TRBD2. Unmatched junction bases numbered 13, after V lost 6 bases and J lost 2 bases. Germline CDR1 reads ENHRY; CDR2 reads SYGVKD. The CDR3 is 17 residues long. The DNA of the CDR3 is TGTGCCATCAGCGAGAGGAGAAGCGGGGGGACTCAAGAGACCCAGTACTTC. Translation gives CAISERRSGGTQETQYF.

This chain uses TRBV29-1 with TRBJ2-1, with D perhaps being TRBD1 or TRBD2 (6 bases each). Germline V gives CDR1 SQVTM, CDR2 ANQGSEA. This CDR3 is 14 amino acids long. With 6 bases removed from V and 0 bases from J, the gap between germline ends came to 12 bases. The CDR3 region has the DNA TGCAGCGTGGGGGGCAGTAGCTCCTACAATGAGCAGTTCTTC. This gives the protein CSVGGSSSYNEQFF.

The chain has TRBV29-1 and TRBJ2-1; D may be TRBD2 (5 bases). CDR1 SQVTM and CDR2 ANQGSEA come from the germline V gene. This CDR3 is built from 13 residues. V was clipped by 2 bases and J by 8 bases, with 13 bases between them. CDR3 bases: TGCAGCGTTGAAATCCATTATAGCGATGAGCAGTTCTTC. This translates into CSVEIHYSDEQFF.

This clonotype was seen once. The rearrangement links TRBV5-1 to TRBJ1-1, with a possible D match to TRBD1 (6 bases). The CDR3 loop spans 13 amino acids. CDR1 is SGHRS and CDR2 is YFSETQ in the germline V gene. Trimming took 4 bases from V and 4 from J, leaving 11 bases between them. The DNA for the CDR3 is TGCGCCAGCAGCCGACTAGGGGGCACTGAAGCTTTCTTT. Encoded protein: CASSRLGGTEAFF.

There are a few counts of this clonotype. The CDR3 DNA is TGTGCCAGCAGCAAAGCGCTGAGGGGAGGATACGAGCAGTACTTC. Its translation is CASSKALRGGYEQYF. This rearrangement joins TRBV21-1 to TRBJ2-7; TRBD2 is the table's D call and was not checked against the DNA. TRBV21-1 is a known pseudogene. The CDR3 spans 15 residues.

This clonotype was seen a few times. V and J are TRBV18 and TRBJ2-2; 7 bases map to TRBD1. This CDR3 contains 14 residues. With 4 bases clipped from V and 1 base from J, the junction kept 0 bases outside the gene matches. Germline loops: CDR1 KGHSH, CDR2 LQKENI. In DNA, the CDR3 is TGTGCCAGCTCACGACAGGGGAACACCGGGGAGCTGTTTTTT. Translating it yields CASSRQGNTGELFF.

This clonotype was found a few times. The genes are TRBV9 and TRBJ2-1, with 9 positions matching TRBD2. V lost 2 bases, J lost 7 bases, and 10 bases stayed unmatched. CDR1 SGDLS and CDR2 YYNGEE come from the germline V gene. The CDR3 runs 16 residues. The CDR3 here is CASSVTGTSRFNEQFF. The CDR3 bases are TGTGCCAGCAGCGTTACCGGGACTAGCCGTTTTAATGAGCAGTTCTTC. Looking up the rest from reference TRBV9 and TRBJ2-1 gives the full variable domain: DSGVTQTPKHLITATGQRVTLRCSPRSGDLSVYWYQQSLDQGLQFLIQYYNGEERAKGNILERFSAQQFPDLHSELNLSSLELGDSALYFCASSVTGTSRFNEQFFGPGTRLTVL.

The rearrangement links TRBV20-1 to TRBJ2-7, with 11 bases identical to TRBD2. V lost 5 bases, J lost 6 bases, and 6 bases stayed unmatched. Germline V gene lookup returns CDR1 DFQATT and CDR2 SNEGSKA (reference sequence). The CDR3 has 13 amino acids. CDR3 in DNA: TGCAGTGCTCGACTAGCGGGAAATTCCGAGCAGTACTTC. Protein product: CSARLAGNSEQYF.

This chain joins TRBV6-6 and TRBJ1-5, with 7 bases aligning to TRBD1. Germline CDR1 reads MNHNY; CDR2 reads SVGAGI (reference sequence). The CDR3 consists of 13 residues. Trimming at V came to 10 bases and at J to 7 bases, leaving 10 bases not matched to a gene. The CDR3 spells CATSTGREQPQHF. The CDR3 region has the DNA TGTGCCACTTCGACAGGGCGCGAGCAGCCCCAGCATTTT.

The chain carries TRBV5-1 and TRBJ2-1, with 10 bases lining up with TRBD2. The CDR3 is made up of 16 amino acids. Germline CDR1 reads SGHRS; CDR2 reads YFSETQ. After removal of 3 bases from V and 4 bases from J, the junction contained 7 bases not matched to a gene. This CDR3 is CASSSKLAGPYNEQFF. The CDR3 bases are TGCGCCAGCAGCTCCAAACTAGCGGGGCCGTACAATGAGCAGTTCTTC.

This clonotype was counted only a few times. The V and J genes are TRBV2 and TRBJ2-3, with 7 nucleotides matching TRBD2. V was clipped by 9 bases and J by 5 bases; unmatched bases: 14. Germline V gene lookup returns CDR1 SNHLY and CDR2 FYNNEI. The CDR3 runs to 15 residues. CDR3 in amino acids: CASRDRTSVGDTQYF. CDR3 nucleotide sequence: TGTGCCAGTCGAGACCGAACTAGCGTGGGAGATACGCAGTATTTT.

The chain links TRBV21-1 to TRBJ2-1; the table's D call TRBD1 went unverified against the DNA. TRBV21-1 is a documented pseudogene. The CDR3 spans 16 residues. This CDR3 reads CASRDRAAQGNNEQFF. The CDR3 DNA reads TGTGCCAGCAGAGACCGGGCGGCACAAGGGAATAATGAGCAGTTCTTC.

This chain connects TRBV29-1 to TRBJ2-5; D may be TRBD2 (5 bases). Trimming removed 2 bases at V and 4 bases at J, with 8 bases between. Germline assignment: CDR1 SQVTM and CDR2 ANQGSEA. The CDR3 sequence is 12 residues long. The CDR3 is CSVERAGETQYF. The CDR3 DNA is TGCAGCGTTGAAAGGGCGGGAGAGACCCAGTACTTC.

The chain joins TRBV5-1 to TRBJ2-2; D not resolved. The germline gives CDR1 SGHRS, CDR2 YFSETQ. Trimming stripped 4 bases from V and 5 bases from J, with 9 bases between. This CDR3 has 13 amino acids. The CDR3: CASSARLTGELFF. The CDR3 bases are TGCGCCAGCAGCGCCAGATTAACCGGGGAGCTGTTTTTT.

The gene calls are TRBV5-1 and TRBJ2-5; D is perhaps TRBD1 (9 bases). The J call is uncertain, as TRBJ2-7 better fits the DNA end. Germline CDR1 SGHRS, CDR2 YFSETQ. The CDR3 contains 16 residues. CDR3 nucleotide sequence: TGCGCCAGCCCCACCGGGAGGGACAGGGTTTCTTACGAGCAGTACTTC. Encoded protein: CASPTGRDRVSYEQYF.

The rearrangement joins TRBV4-2 to TRBJ2-6, with D hard to call. The V and J ends lost 0 bases and 3 bases respectively, with 15 bases between them. This CDR3 comprises 18 residues. Germline assignment: CDR1 LGHNA and CDR2 YNFKEQ. The CDR3 nucleotides read TGTGCCAGCAGCCAAGATGTAGGACCCATTGGTGGGGCCAACGTCCTGACTTTC. Its protein is CASSQDVGPIGGANVLTF.

The chain has TRBV2 and TRBJ2-5; D remains ambiguous. Trimming took off 4 bases at V and 10 bases at J, with 7 bases between the two ends. Germline CDR1 reads SNHLY; CDR2 reads FYNNEI. The length of the CDR3 is 10 residues. DNA for the CDR3: TGTGCCAGCAGTGTCGGGTACCAGTACTTC. This sequence encodes CASSVGYQYF.